One sample yielded the 30 T cell receptor beta chains listed below, sequenced in a study of blood T cell repertoires in COVID-19 (dated by TCRdb to the early 2020s). Libraries were made using the immunoSEQ multiplex PCR assay. Sourced from immuneACCESS, this table was stored by TCRdb with only in-frame sequences that have V and J called. A share of the clones is absent; for the studies checked, an unresolved V gene accounts for under half, and the remainder has no known explanation. The sample table contains a few hundred thousand clones; only one count was recorded for roughly 90% of them. Roughly 0.96% of the sample goes to the ten largest clones. The specimen sequenced was peripheral blood. Receptor source: a woman aged 40 to 50 who had recovered from COVID-19.

This clone was observed a single time. The rearrangement joins TRBV19 to TRBJ2-7, with 9 bases that match TRBD2. J gave up 0 bases and V 1 base, and 4 bases lay outside the gene matches. This CDR3 has 16 residues. Germline V gene data show CDR1 as LNHDA and CDR2 as SQIVND (reference sequence). The DNA for the CDR3 is TGTGCCAGTAGTATAGGTGGTAGCGGGAGCTCCTACGAGCAGTACTTC. As protein: CASSIGGSGSSYEQYF.

This chain uses TRBV7-9 with TRBJ2-1, with 7 nucleotides matching TRBD2. V lost 7 bases to trimming and J lost 3 bases; unmatched junction nucleotides: 12. Germline V gene data show CDR1 as SEHNR and CDR2 as FQNEAQ (reference sequence). CDR3 length equals 16 residues. The DNA for the CDR3 is TGTGCCAGCAAATGGCGGGCGGGAGACAACTACAATGAGCAGTTCTTC. Its protein product is CASKWRAGDNYNEQFF. Based on the CDR3 plus reference TRBV7-9 and TRBJ2-1, the full variable domain is DTGVSQNPRHKITKRGQNVTFRCDPISEHNRLYWYRQTLGQGPEFLTYFQNEAQLEKSRLLSDRFSAERPKGSFSTLEIQRTEQGDSAMYLCASKWRAGDNYNEQFFGPGTRLTVL.

The chain joins TRBV2 to TRBJ1-4; perhaps TRBD1 as D (6 bases). V was pared by 3 bases and J by 5 bases, with 10 bases between. Germline V gives CDR1 SNHLY, CDR2 FYNNEI. This CDR3 is built from 14 residues. The CDR3 loop reads CASSDDRLNEKLFF. The CDR3 DNA sequence: TGTGCCAGCAGTGACGACAGGTTAAATGAAAAACTGTTTTTT.

The V gene is TRBV19, the J gene TRBJ2-7; 14 bases agree with TRBD2. J was trimmed by 5 bases and V by 5 bases; bases with no gene match: 5. CDR3 length equals 15 residues. The germline gives CDR1 LNHDA, CDR2 SQIVND (reference sequence). As DNA, the CDR3 is TGTGCCAGTAGTTCCCCGGGACTAGCGGGAGACGAGCAGTACTTC. Translated: CASSSPGLAGDEQYF.

V gene TRBV6-2 or TRBV6-3 combines with J gene TRBJ1-1; D possibly corresponds to TRBD1 (6 bases). This CDR3 has 14 residues. V shed 4 bases and J shed 3 bases, with 12 bases lying between them. Germline values: CDR1 MNHEY, CDR2 SVGEGT. The DNA of the CDR3 is TGTGCCAGCAGTTGGACAGTTCGGGACACTGAAGCTTTCTTT. Residues: CASSWTVRDTEAFF.

This chain links TRBV3-1 (or the pseudogene TRBV3-2) with TRBJ2-2; no clear D gene. CDR1 is LGHDT and CDR2 is YNNKEL in the germline V gene (reference sequence). The CDR3 is 14 amino acids. The V and J ends lost 8 bases and 1 base respectively, with 11 bases between them. The CDR3 coding sequence is TGTGCCAGCCAGTGGTCCATGAACACCGGGGAGCTGTTTTTT. Amino acid sequence: CASQWSMNTGELFF.

The rearrangement joins TRBV5-1 to TRBJ2-3; 9 nucleotides line up with TRBD2. Germline values: CDR1 SGHRS, CDR2 YFSETQ. Unmatched junction bases numbered 11, after V lost 7 bases and J lost 5 bases. The CDR3 has 15 amino acids. CDR3 DNA: TGCGCCAGCGCCCCGCTAGCGGGGACGGTAGATACGCAGTATTTT. It translates to CASAPLAGTVDTQYF.

This chain links TRBV7-7 with TRBJ2-1; 8 bases are a match to TRBD2. Germline V CDR1 and CDR2: SSHAT, FNYEAQ (reference sequence). V lost 5 bases, J lost 7 bases, and 1 base stayed unmatched. This CDR3 comprises 12 residues. CDR3 region: CASSPGGNEQFF. Here the CDR3 DNA reads TGTGCCAGCAGCCCGGGGGGGAATGAGCAGTTCTTC. The full variable domain, rest sourced from reference TRBV7-7 and TRBJ2-1, is GAGVSQSPRYKVTKRGQDVTLRCDPISSHATLYWYQQALGQGPEFLTYFNYEAQPDKSGLPSDRFSAERPEGSISTLTIQRTEQRDSAMYRCASSPGGNEQFFGPGTRLTVL.

The chain recombines TRBV5-8 with TRBJ1-4; TRBD1 might be the D (5 bases). The V end was cut by 1 base, the J end by 8 bases, with 15 bases between. Germline CDR1 reads SGHTS; CDR2 reads YDEGEE. CDR3 length: 15 residues. This chain's CDR3 is CASSLSSGGGEKLFF. CDR3 bases: TGTGCCAGCAGCTTGTCTAGCGGGGGTGGAGAAAAACTGTTTTTT.

The V and J genes are TRBV5-4 and TRBJ2-7; D may be TRBD1 (5 bases). The CDR3 extends over 13 amino acids. V lost 0 bases and J lost 2, with 6 bases in between. Germline CDR1 SGHNT, CDR2 YYREEE (reference sequence). This CDR3 reads CASSLEGPYEQYF. The CDR3, as DNA: TGTGCCAGCAGCTTGGAGGGGCCCTACGAGCAGTACTTC.

This rearrangement joins TRBV7-3 to TRBJ2-1, with 10 bases matching TRBD2. Germline-derived CDR1 and CDR2 are SGHTA and FQGTGA. This CDR3 contains 18 residues. The V and J ends lost 4 bases and 0 bases, in that order; junction bases with no gene match: 9. CDR3 bases: TGTGCCAGCAGCTCAACTAGCGGGGCGGAGCCCTCCTACAATGAGCAGTTCTTC. It codes for CASSSTSGAEPSYNEQFF. Full variable domain (outside the CDR3, taken from reference TRBV7-3 and TRBJ2-1): GAGVSQTPSNKVTEKGKYVELRCDPISGHTALYWYRQSLGQGPEFLIYFQGTGAADDSGLPNDRFFAVRPEGSVSTLKIQRTERGDSAVYLCASSSTSGAEPSYNEQFFGPGTRLTVL.

The chain employs TRBV5-6 and TRBJ1-1; D may be TRBD1 (6 bases). The ends were cut back, 4 bases at V and 3 bases at J, with 16 bases in the middle. Looked up from germline, CDR1 is SGHDT and CDR2 is YYEEEE. This CDR3 contains 15 residues. CDR3 in DNA: TGTGCCAGCAGCCTCCGGGACACCGATTACACTGAAGCTTTCTTT. This codes for CASSLRDTDYTEAFF.

V is TRBV11-2 and J is TRBJ1-1; tentatively, D is TRBD1 (6 bases). The CDR3 spans 12 residues. Germline V gives CDR1 SGHAT, CDR2 FQNNGV. The V end was cut by 3 bases, the J end by 5 bases, with 7 bases between. Here the CDR3 reads CASSLQGTEAFF. CDR3 DNA sequence: TGTGCCAGCAGCTTGCAGGGGACTGAAGCTTTCTTT.

V usage is TRBV5-1 and J usage is TRBJ2-2, with D unresolved. The CDR3 loop spans 16 amino acids. With 0 bases removed from V and 2 bases from J, the gap between germline ends came to 11 bases. Germline lookup yields CDR1 SGHRS and CDR2 YFSETQ. The CDR3 region is CASSLDSTHNTGELFF. The CDR3, as DNA: TGCGCCAGCAGCTTGGACAGCACTCACAACACCGGGGAGCTGTTTTTT.

The chain recombines TRBV28 with TRBJ2-3; D possibly corresponds to TRBD1 (6 bases). CDR1 MDHEN and CDR2 SYDVKM come from the germline V gene. The CDR3 loop spans 16 amino acids. The germline V and J ends were trimmed by 5 bases and 0 bases, with 15 bases remaining between them. The CDR3 here is CASSTFQGSSTDTQYF. CDR3 in DNA: TGTGCCAGCAGTACCTTCCAGGGGTCGAGCACAGATACGCAGTATTTT.

This clone came up a few times. The chain combines TRBV30 with TRBJ2-2; TRBD2 is a possible D gene (6 bases). The CDR3 spans 15 residues. Germline loops: CDR1 GTSNPN, CDR2 SVGIG (reference sequence). Trimming removed 0 bases at V and 6 bases at J, with 14 bases between. This chain's CDR3 is CAWSVSLAISGELFF. Here the CDR3 DNA reads TGTGCCTGGAGTGTAAGTCTAGCGATCTCCGGGGAGCTGTTTTTT.

The chain has TRBV5-1 and TRBJ1-2, with D uncertain. The germline CDR1 and CDR2 sequences are SGHRS and YFSETQ. The V and J ends lost 3 bases and 5 bases respectively, with 17 bases between them. The CDR3 extends over 15 amino acids. CDR3 amino acids: CASSYGSSVEYGYTF. Here the CDR3 DNA reads TGCGCCAGCAGCTATGGTTCATCGGTCGAATATGGCTACACCTTC. The full variable domain, with the rest looked up from reference TRBV5-1 and TRBJ1-2, is KAGVTQTPRYLIKTRGQQVTLSCSPISGHRSVSWYQQTPGQGLQFLFEYFSETQRNKGNFPGRFSGRQFSNSRSEMNVSTLELGDSALYLCASSYGSSVEYGYTFGSGTRLTVV.

The chain is built from TRBV9 and TRBJ2-1; 9 bases fit TRBD2. The CDR3 is made up of 15 amino acids. Per germline, CDR1 SGDLS and CDR2 YYNGEE. The V and J ends lost 0 bases and 4 bases, in that order; junction bases with no gene match: 2. CDR3 in amino acids: CASSVATSGYNEQFF. CDR3 in DNA: TGTGCCAGCAGCGTAGCGACTAGCGGTTACAATGAGCAGTTCTTC.

The chain is built from TRBV19 and TRBJ1-1; TRBD1 might be the D (6 bases). This CDR3 has 14 residues. The ends were cut back, 6 bases at V and 2 bases at J, with 13 bases in the middle. The germline V gene has CDR1 LNHDA and CDR2 SQIVND (reference sequence). The CDR3 is CASSGTRGNTEAFF. CDR3 bases: TGTGCCAGTAGCGGGACAAGGGGAAACACTGAAGCTTTCTTT.

V usage is TRBV14 and J usage is TRBJ2-7; TRBD2 is a possible D gene (5 bases). Germline V CDR1 and CDR2: SGHDN, FVKESK. CDR3 size: 13 residues. The V and J ends lost 1 base and 6 bases respectively, with 10 bases between them. CDR3 loop: CASSQAPRAEQYF. The CDR3 bases are TGTGCCAGCAGCCAAGCACCGCGGGCCGAGCAGTACTTC.

The chain joins TRBV7-2 to TRBJ2-5; the D gene is possibly TRBD2 (6 bases). Per the germline V gene, CDR1 is SGHTA and CDR2 is FQGNSA. CDR3 length: 15 residues. V dropped 5 bases and J dropped 2 bases, with 15 bases sitting between them. Here the CDR3 DNA reads TGTGCCAGCAGCCCCACTCGGGGGAGGCAAGAGACCCAGTACTTC. This sequence encodes CASSPTRGRQETQYF.

The chain is built from TRBV30 and TRBJ2-7, with 12 positions matching TRBD1. The CDR3 runs 15 residues. V was clipped by 3 bases and J by 2 bases; unmatched bases: 5. Germline loops: CDR1 GTSNPN, CDR2 SVGIG (reference sequence). The CDR3 DNA is TGTGCCTGGAGGCCCGGGACAGGGGGCCCCTACGAGCAGTACTTC. Residues: CAWRPGTGGPYEQYF.

For this clone: Other nucleotide sequences in the sample specify the same CDR3. The V gene is TRBV5-6, the J gene TRBJ2-5, with 12 bases lining up with TRBD2. CDR1 SGHDT and CDR2 YYEEEE come from the germline V gene. The CDR3 has 15 amino acids. J was trimmed by 5 bases and V by 3 bases; bases with no gene match: 5. The CDR3 spells CASSSRLAGVETQYF. Here the CDR3 DNA reads TGTGCCAGCAGCTCTCGACTAGCGGGAGTTGAGACCCAGTACTTC.

The chain couples TRBV29-1 to TRBJ2-2, with D unresolved. Germline CDR1 and CDR2: SQVTM and ANQGSEA. The CDR3 is 13 amino acids. V shed 7 bases and J shed 1 base, with 10 bases lying between them. In DNA, the CDR3 is TGCAGCGGCCGAGTAAAGAACACCGGGGAGCTGTTTTTT. Its protein is CSGRVKNTGELFF.

The CDR3 DNA sequence: TGTGCCAGCAGTTTCAGGGTTATGAATGAGCAGTTCTTC. Protein: CASSFRVMNEQFF. The rearrangement joins TRBV6-2 or TRBV6-3 to TRBJ2-1; TRBD1 might be the D (5 bases). Germline CDR1 MNHEY, CDR2 SVGEGT. V was pared by 4 bases and J by 7 bases, with 11 bases between. The CDR3 runs 13 residues.

The gene calls are TRBV11-2 and TRBJ2-3, with D perhaps matching TRBD2 (6 bases). V dropped 5 bases and J dropped 4 bases, with 19 bases sitting between them. Germline V lookup: CDR1 SGHAT, CDR2 FQNNGV. The CDR3 spans 16 residues. CDR3 nucleotides: TGTGCCAGCAGCCCCCCCGGGACTGGAACCGCAGATACGCAGTATTTT. Its translation: CASSPPGTGTADTQYF.

The chain couples TRBV2 to TRBJ1-5; D gene ambiguous. Per germline, CDR1 SNHLY and CDR2 FYNNEI. The CDR3 consists of 14 residues. V lost 3 bases and J lost 6, with 12 bases in between. The CDR3 spells CASSDALGSQPQHF. Here the CDR3 DNA reads TGTGCCAGCAGTGATGCGTTGGGGAGTCAGCCCCAGCATTTT.

This chain links TRBV30 with TRBJ2-7; maybe TRBD2 (5 bases). The CDR3 consists of 15 residues. The V gene's germline CDR1 is GTSNPN and CDR2 SVGIG (reference sequence). Trimming pared 2 bases from V and 3 bases from J, leaving 17 bases between. The DNA for the CDR3 is TGTGCCTGGAGTAGGGAGAGGTCCAGGAACTACGAGCAGTACTTC. It codes for CAWSRERSRNYEQYF.

This chain connects TRBV7-6 to TRBJ2-1, with D perhaps TRBD2 (6 bases). Germline CDR1 is SGHVS and CDR2 is FNYEAQ. The CDR3 runs to 13 residues. V was clipped by 5 bases and J by 7 bases, with 12 bases between them. The CDR3 protein is CASSLAGGNEQFF. The CDR3 coding sequence is TGTGCCAGCAGCCTGGCTGGAGGGAATGAGCAGTTCTTC.

The sample holds one count of this clone. The rearrangement links TRBV21-1 to TRBJ2-3; the table's D call, TRBD2, has no DNA check behind it. TRBV21-1 is annotated as a pseudogene. The CDR3 consists of 17 residues. The CDR3: CASSNPPAGGYTDTQYF. The CDR3 DNA sequence: TGTGCCAGCAGCAACCCGCCAGCGGGAGGTTACACAGATACGCAGTATTTT.